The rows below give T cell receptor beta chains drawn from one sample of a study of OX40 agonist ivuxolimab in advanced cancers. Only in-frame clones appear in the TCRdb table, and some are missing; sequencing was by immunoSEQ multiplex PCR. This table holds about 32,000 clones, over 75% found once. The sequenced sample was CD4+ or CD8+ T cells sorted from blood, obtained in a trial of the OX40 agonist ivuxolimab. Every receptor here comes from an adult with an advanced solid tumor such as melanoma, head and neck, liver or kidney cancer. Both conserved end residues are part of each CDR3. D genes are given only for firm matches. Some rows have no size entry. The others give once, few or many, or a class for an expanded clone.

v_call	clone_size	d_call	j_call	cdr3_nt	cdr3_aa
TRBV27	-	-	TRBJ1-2	TGTGCCAGCAGGAACCCGGGGGTGGGCTATGGCTACACCTTC	CASRNPGVGYGYTF
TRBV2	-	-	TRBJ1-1	TGTGCCAGCAGTCCGGACCTCATGAACACTGAAGCTTTCTTT	CASSPDLMNTEAFF
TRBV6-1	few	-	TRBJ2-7	TGTGCCAGCAGTGAAGCACCGTCCCTTTTGGACAGCTCCTACGAGCAGTACTTC	CASSEAPSLLDSSYEQYF
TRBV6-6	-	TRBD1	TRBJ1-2	TGTGCCAGCAGTAGGACAGGGGTAGATGGCTACACCTTC	CASSRTGVDGYTF
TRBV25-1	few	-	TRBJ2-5	TGTGCCAGCAGCCCAGGCGGCCCCATCCAGTACTTC	CASSPGGPIQYF
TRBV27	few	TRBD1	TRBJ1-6	TGTGCCAGCAGTTACAGGGGTTATAATTCACCCCTCCACTTT	CASSYRGYNSPLHF
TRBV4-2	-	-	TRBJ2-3	TGTGCCAGCAGCCAAGATGATTCAACTAGCCGCACAGATACGCAGTATTTT	CASSQDDSTSRTDTQYF
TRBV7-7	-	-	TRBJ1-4	TGTGCCAGCAGCCCTGAGGGGGGGGAAAAACTGTTTTTT	CASSPEGGEKLFF
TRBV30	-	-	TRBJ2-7	TGTGCCTGGAGTACAAACTACGAGCAGTACTTC	CAWSTNYEQYF
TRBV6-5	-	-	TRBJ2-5	TGTGCCAGCAGTTACTCGAATGTCAGGGTGAGGGAGACCCAGTACTTC	CASSYSNVRVRETQYF
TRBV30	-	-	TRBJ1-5	TGTGCCTGGAGTGTACCGGGAGGGGGCAATCAGCCCCAGCATTTT	CAWSVPGGGNQPQHF
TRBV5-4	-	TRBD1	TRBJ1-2	TGTGCCAGCAGCTTTACAGGGGGAGATGGCTACACCTTC	CASSFTGGDGYTF
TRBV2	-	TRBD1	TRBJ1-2	TGTGCCAGCAGTGAGGGGTTACAGGGGGCATTCTATGGCTACACCTTC	CASSEGLQGAFYGYTF
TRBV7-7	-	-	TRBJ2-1	TGTGCCAGCAGCCAGACAGGCAGCTCCTACAATGAGCAGTTCTTC	CASSQTGSSYNEQFF
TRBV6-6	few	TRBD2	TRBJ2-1	TGTGCCAGCAGTGGACCCCTAGCGGGGGTACGGGGTGAGCAGTTCTTC	CASSGPLAGVRGEQFF
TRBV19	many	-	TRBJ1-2	TGTGCCAGTAGTTGGGGGGGCGAGCATGGCTACACCTTC	CASSWGGEHGYTF
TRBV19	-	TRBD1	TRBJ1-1	TGTGCCAGTAGTATAGGGACAGGGAGGTGGGTGAACACTGAAGCTTTCTTT	CASSIGTGRWVNTEAFF
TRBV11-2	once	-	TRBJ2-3	TGTGCCAGCAGCTTGGGGACAGATACGCAGTATTTT	CASSLGTDTQYF
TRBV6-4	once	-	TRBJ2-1	TGTGCCAGCAGTGAAACAGGCGGTATCAATGAGCAGTTCTTC	CASSETGGINEQFF
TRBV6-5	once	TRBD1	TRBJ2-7	TGTGCCAGCAGTTACGGGACAGGGGGCGGCAGGCAGTACTTC	CASSYGTGGGRQYF
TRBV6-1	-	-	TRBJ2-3	TGTGCCAGCAGTGAAGCTTGGACACCCACAGATACGCAGTATTTT	CASSEAWTPTDTQYF
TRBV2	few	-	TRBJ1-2	TGTGCCAGCAGTGGGCAGGCCTATGGCTACACCTTC	CASSGQAYGYTF
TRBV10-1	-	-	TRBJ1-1	TGCGCCAGCAGTGTGAAACCAAACACTGAAGCTTTCTTT	CASSVKPNTEAFF
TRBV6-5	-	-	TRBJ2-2	TGTGCCAGCAGAGGGCAGAGTTTCACCGGGGAGCTGTTTTTT	CASRGQSFTGELFF
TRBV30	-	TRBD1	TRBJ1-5	TGTGCCTGGAGCGGGACAGGAATCGGGGATCAGCCCCAGCATTTT	CAWSGTGIGDQPQHF
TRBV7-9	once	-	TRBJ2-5	TGTGCCAGCAGCTTAGGGAGCTCGGCAGACCAAGAGACCCAGTACTTC	CASSLGSSADQETQYF